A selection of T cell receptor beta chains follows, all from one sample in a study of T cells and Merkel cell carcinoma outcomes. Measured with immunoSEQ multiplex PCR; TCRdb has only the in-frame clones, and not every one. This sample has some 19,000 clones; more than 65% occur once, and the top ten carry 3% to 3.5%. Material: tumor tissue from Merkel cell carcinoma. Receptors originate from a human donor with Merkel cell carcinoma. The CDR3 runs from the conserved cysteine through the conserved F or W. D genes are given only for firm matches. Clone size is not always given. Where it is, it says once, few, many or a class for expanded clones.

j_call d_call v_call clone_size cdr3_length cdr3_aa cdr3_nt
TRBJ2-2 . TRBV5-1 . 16 CASSLVGGGYSGELFF TGCGCCAGCAGCTTGGTTGGAGGGGGCTACAGCGGGGAGCTGTTTTTT
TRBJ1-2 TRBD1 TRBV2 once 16 CASRPPAFGTGHGYTF TGTGCCAGCAGGCCACCCGCGTTCGGGACAGGGCATGGCTACACCTTC
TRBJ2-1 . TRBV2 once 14 CASLGTHARNEQFF TGTGCCAGCCTGGGGACCCATGCTCGCAATGAGCAGTTCTTC
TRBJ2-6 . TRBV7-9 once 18 CASRGEAGDISGANVLTF TGTGCCAGCAGGGGGGAGGCAGGGGACATCTCTGGGGCCAACGTCCTGACTTTC
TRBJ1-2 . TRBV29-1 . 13 CSGVGGRAGGYTF TGCAGCGGGGTTGGGGGCAGGGCGGGAGGCTACACCTTC
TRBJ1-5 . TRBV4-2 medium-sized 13 CASSAGRDQPQHF TGTGCCAGCAGCGCGGGACGAGATCAGCCCCAGCATTTT
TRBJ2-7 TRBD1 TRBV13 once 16 CASSPQPGQGIYEQYF TGTGCCAGCAGCCCACAACCGGGACAGGGTATCTACGAGCAGTACTTC
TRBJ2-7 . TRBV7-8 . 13 CASSLGALGEQYF TGTGCCAGCAGCTTAGGGGCCCTGGGGGAGCAGTACTTC
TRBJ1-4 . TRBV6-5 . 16 CASSYSGSGGYEKLFF TGTGCCAGCAGTTACTCAGGGAGCGGGGGGTATGAAAAACTGTTTTTT
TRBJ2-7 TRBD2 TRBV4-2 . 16 CASSQVGGGRAAEQYF TGTGCCAGCAGCCAAGTGGGGGGCGGGAGGGCCGCCGAGCAGTACTTC
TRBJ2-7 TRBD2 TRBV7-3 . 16 CASSLTPTSGSSEQYF TGTGCCAGCAGCTTAACCCCGACTAGCGGGAGTTCCGAGCAGTACTTC
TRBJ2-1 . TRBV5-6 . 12 CASSLNRNEQFF TGTGCCAGCAGCCTAAATCGGAATGAGCAGTTCTTC
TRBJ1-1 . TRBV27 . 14 CASSFDSLYTEAFF TGTGCCAGCAGTTTTGACAGCCTATACACTGAAGCTTTCTTT
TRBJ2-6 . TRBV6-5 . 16 CASSYSRTSGANVLTF TGTGCCAGCAGTTACTCCCGAACTAGCGGGGCCAACGTCCTGACTTTC
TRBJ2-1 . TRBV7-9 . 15 CASSPGNSRNNEQFF TGTGCCAGCAGCCCGGGGAACAGCCGTAACAATGAGCAGTTCTTC
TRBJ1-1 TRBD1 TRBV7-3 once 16 CASSTTRTGRYTEAFF TGTGCCAGCAGCACCACCCGGACAGGGAGATATACTGAAGCTTTCTTT
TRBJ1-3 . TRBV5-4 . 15 CASSNTGLWKDTIYF TGTGCCAGCAGCAATACGGGACTCTGGAAGGACACCATATATTTT
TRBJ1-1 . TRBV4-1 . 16 CASSQVDRWTQPGAFF TGCGCCAGCAGCCAAGTTGATAGATGGACTCAACCTGGAGCTTTCTTT
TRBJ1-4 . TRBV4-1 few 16 CASSQEGGLANEKLFF TGCGCCAGCAGCCAAGAAGGTGGCTTGGCTAATGAAAAACTGTTTTTT
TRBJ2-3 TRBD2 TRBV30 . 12 CARGRGTDTQYF TGTGCCCGGGGGAGGGGCACAGATACGCAGTATTTT
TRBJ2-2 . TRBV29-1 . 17 CSVARDPGDLNTGELFF TGCAGCGTTGCCCGAGATCCGGGGGATCTAAACACCGGGGAGCTGTTTTTT
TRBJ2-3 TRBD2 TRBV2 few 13 CASSETSGGRRDF TGTGCCAGCAGTGAGACTAGCGGGGGGAGGAGGGATTTT
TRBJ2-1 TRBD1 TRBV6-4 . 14 CASSRDRGGNEQFF TGTGCCAGCAGCCGGGACAGGGGAGGCAATGAGCAGTTCTTC
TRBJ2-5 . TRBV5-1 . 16 CASSLGSYSTGETQYF TGCGCCAGCAGCTTGGGCTCTTACTCCACCGGGGAGACCCAGTACTTC
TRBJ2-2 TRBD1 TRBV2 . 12 CATGQGTGELFF TGTGCCACCGGACAGGGCACCGGGGAGCTGTTTTTT
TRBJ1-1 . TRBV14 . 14 CASSQFGERSEAFF TGTGCCAGCAGCCAATTCGGGGAAAGGAGCGAAGCTTTCTTT
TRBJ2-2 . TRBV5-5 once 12 CASSLGYGELFF TGTGCCAGCAGCTTGGGATACGGGGAGCTGTTTTTT
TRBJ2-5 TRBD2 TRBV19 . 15 CASSVTSAYQETQYF TGTGCCAGTAGCGTGACTAGCGCTTACCAAGAGACCCAGTACTTC
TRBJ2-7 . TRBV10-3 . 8 CALGVSYF TGTGCCTTAGGGGTGTCGTACTTC
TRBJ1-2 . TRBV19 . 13 CASSIEGPRGYTF TGTGCCAGTAGTATCGAAGGGCCTAGGGGCTACACCTTC
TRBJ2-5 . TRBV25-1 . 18 CASSNFSRGLSYQETQYF TGTGCCAGCAGTAATTTCAGCCGGGGCCTATCGTACCAAGAGACCCAGTACTTC
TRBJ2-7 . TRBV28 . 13 CASSFYPGDEQYF TGTGCCAGCAGTTTTTATCCTGGGGACGAGCAGTACTTC
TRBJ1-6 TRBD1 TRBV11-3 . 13 CASSPAPGQPLHF TGTGCCAGCAGCCCGGCCCCGGGACAGCCCCTCCACTTT
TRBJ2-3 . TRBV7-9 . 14 CASSLGHTGDTQYF TGTGCCAGCAGCTTAGGGCATACGGGAGATACGCAGTATTTT
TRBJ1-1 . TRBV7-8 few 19 CASSRTPFYHRATSTEAFF TGTGCCAGCAGCCGCACGCCTTTCTATCACAGGGCTACTAGTACTGAAGCTTTCTTT
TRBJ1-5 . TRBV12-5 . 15 CASAHGPDSNQPQHF TGTGCTAGTGCCCACGGGCCGGATAGCAATCAGCCCCAGCATTTT
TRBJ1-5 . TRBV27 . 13 CASSPSTLQPQHF TGTGCCAGCAGTCCTTCCACCCTTCAGCCCCAGCATTTT
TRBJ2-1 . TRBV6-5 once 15 CASSYSVAANNEQFF TGTGCCAGCAGTTACTCTGTGGCAGCCAACAATGAGCAGTTCTTC
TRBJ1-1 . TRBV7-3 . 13 CASSLRAGTVAFF TGTGCCAGCAGCCTTCGGGCCGGAACCGTTGCTTTCTTT
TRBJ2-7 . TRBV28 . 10 CASTYYEQYF TGTGCCAGCACATATTACGAGCAGTACTTC
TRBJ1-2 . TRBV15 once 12 CATSREAGAPVF TGTGCCACCAGCAGAGAGGCAGGGGCCCCAGTTTTC
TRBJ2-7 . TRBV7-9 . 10 CASSGGEQYF TGTGCCAGCAGCGGGGGCGAGCAGTACTTC
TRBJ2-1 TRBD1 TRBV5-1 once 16 CASSLDPDRRNNEQFF TGCGCCAGCAGCTTGGATCCGGACAGGAGGAACAATGAGCAGTTCTTC
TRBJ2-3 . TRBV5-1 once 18 CASSLSPFSDSRPDTQYF TGCGCCAGCAGCCTCAGTCCGTTTAGCGACTCTCGACCGGATACGCAGTATTTT
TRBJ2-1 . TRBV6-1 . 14 CASRPLGDTGEQFF TGTGCCAGCAGGCCACTGGGGGACACAGGTGAGCAGTTCTTC
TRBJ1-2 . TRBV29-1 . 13 CSVLRAGRYGYTF TGCAGCGTTCTTCGCGCAGGCCGATATGGCTACACCTTC
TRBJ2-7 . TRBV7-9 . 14 CASSVLTGNGEQYF TGTGCCAGCAGCGTCCTAACAGGGAATGGTGAGCAGTACTTC
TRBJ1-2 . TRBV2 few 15 CASSESPAPNYGYTF TGTGCCAGCAGTGAATCTCCGGCCCCGAACTATGGCTACACCTTC
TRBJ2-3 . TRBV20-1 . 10 CSARVGRQYF TGCAGTGCTAGAGTGGGACGGCAGTATTTT
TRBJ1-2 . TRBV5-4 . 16 CASSREGTGSNYGYTF TGTGCCAGCAGCCGGGAAGGAACAGGGAGTAACTATGGCTACACCTTC
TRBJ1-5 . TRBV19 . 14 CASTDQGLSQPQHF TGTGCCAGTACCGATCAGGGCCTCTCCCAGCCCCAGCATTTT
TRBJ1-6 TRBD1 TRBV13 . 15 CASSLGGQGNSPLHF TGTGCCAGCAGCTTAGGAGGACAGGGGAATTCACCCCTCCACTTT
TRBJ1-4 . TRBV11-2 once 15 CASSLDVAPNEKLFF TGTGCCAGCAGCTTAGACGTGGCTCCTAATGAAAAACTGTTTTTT
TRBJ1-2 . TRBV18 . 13 CASSLSGAQGYTF TGTGCCAGCTCACTTTCGGGGGCGCAGGGCTACACCTTC